Below, 14 T cell receptor beta chains from the same sample are listed, as sequenced in a study of blood T cell repertoires in COVID-19. Clones were read by immunoSEQ multiplex PCR, and TCRdb kept only the in-frame ones, dropping some. The sample has about 310,000 clones; around 85% are singletons. The specimen was PBMCs or T cells enriched from blood (not recorded which). The receptors shown here come from a man aged 25-45 years who had recovered from COVID-19.

This chain connects TRBV9 to TRBJ1-4, with D hard to call. This CDR3 is built from 15 residues. Germline CDR1 SGDLS, CDR2 YYNGEE. V lost 0 bases, J lost 8 bases, and 14 bases lay in between. The CDR3 nucleotides are TGTGCCAGCAGCGTAGGGCGGAGAAACGGCGAAAAACTGTTTTTT. As protein: CASSVGRRNGEKLFF. The full variable domain, in which reference TRBV9 and TRBJ1-4 provide the parts outside the CDR3, is DSGVTQTPKHLITATGQRVTLRCSPRSGDLSVYWYQQSLDQGLQFLIQYYNGEERAKGNILERFSAQQFPDLHSELNLSSLELGDSALYFCASSVGRRNGEKLFFGSGTQLSVL.

The chain joins TRBV30 to TRBJ1-5; D ambiguous. The CDR3 covers 17 residues. Germline-derived CDR1 and CDR2 are GTSNPN and SVGIG (reference sequence). Trimming shortened V by 1 base and J by 0 bases, and 16 bases separated the two germline ends. Here the CDR3 reads CAWSEVWQRISNQPQHF. In DNA form, the CDR3 reads TGTGCCTGGAGTGAGGTGTGGCAGCGGATTAGCAATCAGCCCCAGCATTTT.

This chain links TRBV7-9 with TRBJ1-2, with TRBD1 as a possible D gene (5 bases). CDR1 and CDR2 from the germline V gene are SEHNR and FQNEAQ (reference sequence). The CDR3 is 14 residues long. Trimming removed 5 bases from V and 8 bases from J, with 18 bases in between. The chain's CDR3 is CASSENQGMDGYTF. In DNA form, the CDR3 reads TGTGCCAGCAGCGAAAATCAGGGAATGGACGGCTACACCTTC.

This clone appeared once. V gene TRBV9 combines with J gene TRBJ2-1; 8 nucleotides agree with TRBD2. The CDR3 covers 15 residues. V dropped 1 base and J dropped 7; count of bases not matched to a gene: 7. CDR1 SGDLS and CDR2 YYNGEE come from the germline V gene. As DNA, the CDR3 is TGTGCCAGCAGCGTATTTCCGGGGGGGAGGAATGAGCAGTTCTTC. Protein sequence: CASSVFPGGRNEQFF. The whole variable domain, remainder taken from reference TRBV9 and TRBJ2-1, is DSGVTQTPKHLITATGQRVTLRCSPRSGDLSVYWYQQSLDQGLQFLIQYYNGEERAKGNILERFSAQQFPDLHSELNLSSLELGDSALYFCASSVFPGGRNEQFFGPGTRLTVL.

The chain is built from TRBV5-1 and TRBJ1-1; D perhaps matches TRBD1 (6 bases). CDR1 and CDR2 from the germline V gene are SGHRS and YFSETQ. V lost 9 bases and J lost 2, with 14 bases in between. This CDR3 has 13 amino acids. The CDR3 DNA reads as TGCGCCACCAGGACAGAATTTAACACTGAAGCTTTCTTT. This translates into CATRTEFNTEAFF.

The rearrangement links TRBV15 to TRBJ1-6, with D possibly TRBD1 on 5 matching bases. Germline CDR1 is LNHNV and CDR2 is YYDKDF (reference sequence). Deletions cut 2 bases from V and 1 base from J, with 6 bases between. CDR3 length: 15 residues. The CDR3 coding sequence is TGTGCCACCAGCAGACAGGGTTCCTATAATTCACCCCTCCACTTT. Its protein product is CATSRQGSYNSPLHF.

Concerning this clone: At the DNA level, this CDR3 is encoded by other sequences in the same sample as well. The CDR3 DNA reads as TGTGCCAGTAGCCGGGACAGGGGGGGAGGCTACACCTTC. Amino acids: CASSRDRGGGYTF. The V call is TRBV19, the J call TRBJ1-2; 11 nucleotides agree with TRBD1. V was pared by 6 bases and J by 8 bases, with 5 bases of the junction left unmatched. The CDR3 totals 13 residues. Per the germline V gene, CDR1 is LNHDA and CDR2 is SQIVND (reference sequence).

The count of this clone is one. This sequence joins TRBV7-8 and TRBJ2-7; 10 bases fit TRBD1. J gave up 3 bases and V 4 bases, and 6 bases lay outside the gene matches. The CDR3 consists of 15 residues. Germline V CDR1 and CDR2: SGHVS, FQNEAQ. The CDR3: CASSYQDRGFYEQYF. Written as DNA, the CDR3 is TGTGCCAGCAGCTATCAGGACAGGGGGTTCTACGAGCAGTACTTC. Together with reference TRBV7-8 and TRBJ2-7, the CDR3 gives the full variable domain: GAGVSQSPRYKVAKRGQDVALRCDPISGHVSLFWYQQALGQGPEFLTYFQNEAQLDKSGLPSDRFFAERPEGSVSTLKIQRTQQEDSAVYLCASSYQDRGFYEQYFGPGTRLTVT.

The CDR3 DNA sequence: TGTGCCAGCAAACGGGACAGAAACTATGGCTACACCTTC. Encoded protein: CASKRDRNYGYTF. The chain links TRBV27 to TRBJ1-2, with 7 positions matching TRBD1. The length of the CDR3 is 13 residues. With 7 bases clipped from V and 2 bases from J, the junction kept 4 bases outside the gene matches. Germline-derived CDR1 and CDR2 are MNHEY and SMNVEV (reference sequence).

This clone was seen many times. This chain links TRBV4-1 with TRBJ2-2, with 8 bases that match TRBD2. Germline CDR1 MGHRA, CDR2 YSYEKL. CDR3 length: 16 amino acids. With 2 bases clipped from V and 4 bases from J, the junction kept 6 bases outside the gene matches. Here the CDR3 DNA reads TGCGCCAGCAGCCAACCCCGGGGGGGCCGCACCGGGGAGCTGTTTTTT. It codes for CASSQPRGGRTGELFF.

This clone was seen once. The V call is TRBV1, the J call TRBJ2-5; no check of the table's D call, TRBD2, against the DNA was made. TRBV1 is described as a pseudogene. This CDR3 comprises 13 residues. The CDR3 region is CTSSCGGWETQYF. The CDR3 coding sequence is TGCACCAGCAGCTGCGGGGGCTGGGAGACCCAGTACTTC.

The chain couples TRBV27 to TRBJ1-2; D gene unclear. The CDR3 sequence is 15 residues long. The V and J ends lost 2 bases and 6 bases respectively, with 16 bases between them. Germline-derived CDR1 and CDR2 are MNHEY and SMNVEV (reference sequence). The CDR3, as DNA: TGTGCCAGCAGTTTACTTGCGACCCCGAGGGATGGCTACACCTTC. This gives the protein CASSLLATPRDGYTF.

The V and J genes are TRBV5-1 and TRBJ1-5; 9 bases line up with TRBD1. The CDR3 is 14 residues long. The germline V gene has CDR1 SGHRS and CDR2 YFSETQ. V lost 3 bases to trimming and J lost 4 bases; unmatched junction nucleotides: 2. CDR3 DNA: TGCGCCAGCAGCTACGGGACAGGGAATCAGCCCCAGCATTTT. This encodes CASSYGTGNQPQHF.

The chain combines TRBV30 with TRBJ2-7; 7 nucleotides align to TRBD1. Germline V lookup: CDR1 GTSNPN, CDR2 SVGIG (reference sequence). The CDR3 runs 11 residues. V lost 3 bases and J lost 8; bases outside the gene matches: 4. CDR3 sequence reads: CAWSTGAQQYF. In DNA, the CDR3 is TGTGCCTGGAGCACAGGGGCTCAGCAGTACTTC.